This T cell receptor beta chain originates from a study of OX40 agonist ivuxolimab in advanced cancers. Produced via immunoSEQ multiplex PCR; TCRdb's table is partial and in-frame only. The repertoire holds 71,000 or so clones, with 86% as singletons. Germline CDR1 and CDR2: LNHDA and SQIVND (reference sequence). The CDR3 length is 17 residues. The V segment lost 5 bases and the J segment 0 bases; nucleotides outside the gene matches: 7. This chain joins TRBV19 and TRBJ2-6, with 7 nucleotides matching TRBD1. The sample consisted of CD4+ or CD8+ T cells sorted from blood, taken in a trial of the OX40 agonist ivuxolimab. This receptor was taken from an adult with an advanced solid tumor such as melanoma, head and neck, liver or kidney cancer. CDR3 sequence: CASSLRQGLSGANVLTF. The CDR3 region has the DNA TGTGCCAGTAGTCTCCGACAGGGCCTCTCTGGGGCCAACGTCCTGACTTTC.